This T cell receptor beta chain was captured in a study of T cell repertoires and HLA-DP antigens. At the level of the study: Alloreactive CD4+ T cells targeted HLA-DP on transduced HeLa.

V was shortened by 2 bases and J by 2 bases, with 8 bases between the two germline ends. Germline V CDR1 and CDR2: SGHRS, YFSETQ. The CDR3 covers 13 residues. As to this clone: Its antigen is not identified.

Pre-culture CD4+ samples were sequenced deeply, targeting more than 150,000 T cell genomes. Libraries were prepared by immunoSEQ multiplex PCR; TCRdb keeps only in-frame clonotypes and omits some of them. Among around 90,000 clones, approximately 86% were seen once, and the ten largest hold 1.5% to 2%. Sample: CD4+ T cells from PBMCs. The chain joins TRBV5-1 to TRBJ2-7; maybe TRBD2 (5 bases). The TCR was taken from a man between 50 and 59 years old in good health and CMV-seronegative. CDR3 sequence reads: CASSFSVAYEQYF. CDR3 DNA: TGCGCCAGCAGCTTTAGCGTAGCCTACGAGCAGTACTTC.